Sequencing of this T cell receptor beta chain was carried out in a study of cytomegalovirus exposure and HLA in healthy donors. Sequencing used immunoSEQ multiplex PCR; TCRdb keeps in-frame clones, though not all of them. The sample consists of over 150,000 clones, roughly 90% of them appearing once. With 4 bases clipped from V and 3 bases from J, the junction kept 8 bases outside the gene matches. Germline CDR1 is SGHAT and CDR2 is FQNNGV. This CDR3 is 15 amino acids long. The sequencing sample was made of PBMCs. The chain uses TRBV11-2 and TRBJ2-7, with 8 bases fitting TRBD2. The TCR was taken from a woman between 18 and 30 years old in good health and CMV-seropositive. CDR3 sequence: CASSSRGGGSYEQYF. CDR3 sequence (DNA): TGTGCCAGCAGCTCCCGGGGCGGGGGGAGCTACGAGCAGTACTTC.